The 22 T cell receptor beta chains in this list originate from one sample, sequenced in a study of response to subunit inactivated influenza vaccine. A single record per CDR3 protein comes from TCRdb applying MiXCR to the RT-PCR reads. The data show around 760,000 distinct CDR3 sequences, approximately 15% seen once. Material: PBMCs from blood, obtained approximately 15 days before vaccination. Source of these receptors: a middle-aged man who received an inactivated influenza vaccine.

The chain combines TRBV18 with TRBJ2-7; TRBD1 agrees at 9 bases. This CDR3 is 15 amino acids long. CDR1 is KGHSH and CDR2 is LQKENI in the germline V gene. V lost 4 bases, J lost 6 bases, and 10 bases stayed unmatched. In DNA, the CDR3 is TGTGCCAGCTCACTCCGGGACAGGGACATTCCCGAGCAGTACTTC. It codes for CASSLRDRDIPEQYF. The whole variable domain, filled in from reference TRBV18 and TRBJ2-7, reads NAGVMQNPRHLVRRRGQEARLRCSPMKGHSHVYWYRQLPEEGLKFMVYLQKENIIDESGMPKERFSAEFPKEGPSILRIQQVVRGDSAAYFCASSLRDRDIPEQYFGPGTRLTVT.

The genes are TRBV5-1 and TRBJ2-2; D unclear. CDR1 is SGHRS and CDR2 is YFSETQ in the germline V gene. The V gene lost 2 bases and the J gene lost 2 bases, with 22 bases spanning the gap. The CDR3 contains 19 residues. As DNA, the CDR3 is TGCGCCAGCAGCTTACAAGGATTGCTCTCCTTATCTAACACCGGGGAGCTGTTTTTT. The encoded protein is CASSLQGLLSLSNTGELFF.

This chain uses TRBV7-2 with TRBJ2-1; 9 positions agree with TRBD2. Germline V lookup: CDR1 SGHTA, CDR2 FQGNSA. Trimming removed 0 bases from V and 4 bases from J; junction bases left unmatched: 7. This CDR3 has 17 amino acids. The CDR3 region has the DNA TGTGCCAGCAGCTTAGCGGGGCGGGAGGGGATTTACAATGAGCAGTTCTTC. Protein sequence: CASSLAGREGIYNEQFF. Full variable domain (outside the CDR3, taken from reference TRBV7-2 and TRBJ2-1): GAGVSQSPSNKVTEKGKDVELRCDPISGHTALYWYRQSLGQGLEFLIYFQGNSAPDKSGLPSDRFSAERTGGSVSTLTIQRTQQEDSAVYLCASSLAGREGIYNEQFFGPGTRLTVL.

V and J are TRBV18 and TRBJ2-2, with D perhaps matching TRBD1 or TRBD2 (5 bases each). Trimming pared 8 bases from V and 1 base from J, leaving 14 bases between. The CDR3 spans 15 residues. Germline-derived CDR1 and CDR2 are KGHSH and LQKENI. Here the CDR3 reads CASGRDPLNTGELFF. The CDR3 coding sequence is TGTGCCAGCGGTCGGGACCCTTTGAACACCGGGGAGCTGTTTTTT.

This sequence joins TRBV6-2 or TRBV6-3 and TRBJ2-1; 10 nucleotides align to TRBD2. The V gene end was trimmed by 1 base and the J gene end by 8 bases; junction bases not matched to a gene: 8. The CDR3 length is 16 residues. The germline V gene has CDR1 MNHEY and CDR2 SVGEGT. CDR3 loop: CASSYWLAGVVDEQFF. DNA for the CDR3: TGTGCCAGCAGTTACTGGCTAGCGGGGGTTGTTGATGAGCAGTTCTTC.

J is TRBJ2-3 and V is TRBV9, with D possibly being TRBD1 or TRBD2 (6 bases each). The ends were cut back, 2 bases at V and 4 bases at J, with 20 bases in the middle. The CDR3 spans 17 residues. Germline V lookup: CDR1 SGDLS, CDR2 YYNGEE. The CDR3 here is CASSVGATRGRSDTQYF. CDR3 coding DNA: TGTGCCAGCAGCGTTGGGGCTACTCGGGGGCGGTCAGATACGCAGTATTTT.

The chain uses TRBV12-3 or TRBV12-4 and TRBJ2-7; 8 bases match TRBD2. The CDR3 totals 14 residues. V trimming: 8 bases; J trimming: 4 bases; junction bases outside the gene matches: 10. The CDR3 spells CASGFSGVLYEQYF. The CDR3 DNA sequence: TGTGCCAGCGGGTTTAGCGGGGTCCTATACGAGCAGTACTTC.

The DNA for the CDR3 is TGTGCCAGCAGCGCCCGGGACTTCCAAGAGACCCAGTACTTC. Translation: CASSARDFQETQYF. The rearrangement joins TRBV3-1 to TRBJ2-5; maybe TRBD2 (6 bases). V was trimmed by 5 bases and J by 1 base, leaving 11 bases between them. CDR3 length: 14 amino acids. The V gene's germline CDR1 is LGHDT and CDR2 YNNKEL (reference sequence).

The rearrangement uses TRBV5-1 and TRBJ2-7; unclear D gene. Germline assignment: CDR1 SGHRS and CDR2 YFSETQ. The CDR3 loop spans 14 amino acids. V lost 3 bases, J lost 1 base, and 11 bases lay in between. CDR3 protein: CASSSSAPSYEQYF. CDR3 in DNA: TGCGCCAGCAGCTCCAGCGCCCCTTCCTACGAGCAGTACTTC.

This clonotype was detected a few times. The J gene is TRBJ1-2, the V gene TRBV7-9; no clear D. The V gene lost 8 bases and the J gene lost 4 bases, with 17 bases spanning the gap. Per germline, CDR1 SEHNR and CDR2 FQNEAQ (reference sequence). The CDR3 covers 14 residues. This chain's CDR3 is CASSSLPRTYGYTF. In DNA, the CDR3 is TGTGCCAGCTCCAGTCTCCCGCGGACCTATGGCTACACCTTC.

The chain couples TRBV3-1 to TRBJ2-7, with D perhaps matching TRBD2 (6 bases). Germline V gene sequence: CDR1 LGHDT, CDR2 YNNKEL (reference sequence). The V and J ends lost 2 bases and 3 bases respectively, with 17 bases between them. This CDR3 is 16 amino acids long. CDR3 residues: CASSQQPKRVLYEQYF. The CDR3 coding sequence is TGTGCCAGCAGCCAACAACCTAAGCGGGTCCTCTACGAGCAGTACTTC.

A few counts support this clonotype. The chain carries TRBV20-1 and TRBJ2-1; TRBD2 might be the D (5 bases). The CDR3 length is 16 residues. CDR1 and CDR2 from the germline V gene are DFQATT and SNEGSKA (reference sequence). V lost 1 base, J lost 5 bases, and 18 bases lay in between. CDR3 sequence: CSARGPGGRIDNEQFF. CDR3 nucleotides: TGCAGTGCTAGAGGCCCCGGAGGAAGGATTGACAATGAGCAGTTCTTC.

This clonotype has more than one count but fewer than ten. The rearrangement uses TRBV4-3 and TRBJ1-1; D is perhaps TRBD1 (6 bases). Deletions cut 0 bases from V and 1 base from J, with 12 bases between. Germline V CDR1 and CDR2: LGHNA, YSLEER. The CDR3 length is 16 residues. CDR3 region: CASSQDLLGANTEAFF. CDR3 nucleotide sequence: TGCGCCAGCAGCCAAGATCTTCTGGGGGCGAACACTGAAGCTTTCTTT.

This clonotype was seen more than once but under ten times. It may be a read error: a sequence one base away is much more abundant. This chain uses TRBV20-1 with TRBJ2-1; D not resolved. Between the trimmed V and J ends, which lost 1 base and 5 bases, there was a span of 6 bases. Looked up from germline, CDR1 is DFQATT and CDR2 is SNEGSKA (reference sequence). The CDR3 is 12 amino acids. CDR3 region: CSARAGDNEQFF. CDR3 nucleotides: TGCAGTGCTAGAGCGGGCGACAATGAGCAGTTCTTC.

The chain is built from TRBV6-2 or TRBV6-3 and TRBJ2-2; D might be TRBD2 (6 bases). The CDR3 consists of 17 residues. Germline lookup yields CDR1 MNHEY and CDR2 SVGEGT. V lost 2 bases and J 0 bases, leaving 13 bases between the germline ends. The CDR3 here is CASSYRGLTANTGELFF. The CDR3 region has the DNA TGTGCCAGCAGTTACCGGGGACTGACTGCGAACACCGGGGAGCTGTTTTTT.

This clonotype was found many times. The V and J genes are TRBV7-2 and TRBJ2-7; a possible D gene is TRBD2 (6 bases). The V and J ends lost 0 bases and 4 bases respectively, with 10 bases between them. This CDR3 is 14 amino acids long. Germline V gives CDR1 SGHTA, CDR2 FQGNSA. The CDR3 here is CASSLAGGRYEQYF. CDR3 bases: TGTGCCAGCAGCTTAGCGGGAGGACGATACGAGCAGTACTTC.

The J gene is TRBJ2-3, the V gene TRBV5-1, with 9 nucleotides matching TRBD2. The CDR3 runs 14 residues. The germline V gene has CDR1 SGHRS and CDR2 YFSETQ. Trimming removed 4 bases from V and 4 bases from J; junction bases left unmatched: 4. CDR3 sequence (DNA): TGCGCCAGCAGCGGGAGCGGGGGGTCAGATACGCAGTATTTT. Its translation is CASSGSGGSDTQYF.

The genes are TRBV28 and TRBJ1-5; D is perhaps TRBD1 or TRBD2 (5 bases each). With the DNA end fitting TRBJ2-3 better, the J assignment may be wrong. Per germline, CDR1 MDHEN and CDR2 SYDVKM. CDR3 size: 14 residues. In nucleotides, the CDR3 is TGTGCTAGCTCACCCGGGGCATACAATCAGCCCCAGTATTTT. Amino acids: CASSPGAYNQPQYF.

This sequence joins TRBV10-3 and TRBJ2-2; TRBD2 might be the D (5 bases). Trimming cost V 2 bases and J 3 bases, with 7 bases left between them. Germline values: CDR1 ENHRY, CDR2 SYGVKD. This CDR3 comprises 14 residues. CDR3 bases: TGTGCCATCAGTGAGGTTAGCGACACCGGGGAGCTGTTTTTT. Protein: CAISEVSDTGELFF.

In its sample, this clonotype was seen a few times. This chain connects TRBV6-2 or TRBV6-3 to TRBJ2-2; TRBD2 matches 9 bases. This CDR3 region has 21 residues. The V and J ends lost 6 bases and 0 bases, in that order; junction bases with no gene match: 20. From germline, CDR1 is MNHEY and CDR2 SVGEGT. The CDR3 coding sequence is TGTGCCAGCAGGCCCGGGCCTCTGGTCGGTATAGCGGGAGCGAACACCGGGGAGCTGTTTTTT. Amino acids: CASRPGPLVGIAGANTGELFF.

The CDR3 DNA is TGTGCCAGCAGTTTGAGGAGCGGGAGGGCCAATGAGCAGTTCTTC. Amino acids: CASSLRSGRANEQFF. V usage is TRBV28 and J usage is TRBJ2-1; TRBD2 agrees at 10 bases. CDR1 is MDHEN, CDR2 SYDVKM, per germline. The V and J ends lost 3 bases and 6 bases, in that order; junction bases with no gene match: 5. The CDR3 spans 15 residues.

The chain uses TRBV6-2 or TRBV6-3 and TRBJ2-1; possible D gene TRBD2, 6 bases. The V gene lost 7 bases and the J gene lost 4 bases, with 23 bases spanning the gap. CDR1 and CDR2 from the germline V gene are MNHEY and SVGEGT. CDR3 length: 17 amino acids. The CDR3 is CASKGLAGSGRYNEQFF. The CDR3 DNA reads as TGTGCCAGCAAGGGTCTGGCGGGGAGCGGGCGGTACAATGAGCAGTTCTTC.